This T cell receptor (beta chain) was documented in a study of OX40 agonist ivuxolimab in advanced cancers. Study details: The study reported partial responses in three patients: one hepatocellular carcinoma, two cutaneous melanoma. Study outcomes and limitations: Individuals who were partial responders at 0.1-3.0 mg/kg had clonal expansion that ranked among the lowest.

Trimming removed 1 base from V and 1 base from J; junction bases left unmatched: 2. The CDR3 extends over 15 amino acids. Germline loops: CDR1 LNHDA, CDR2 SQIVND (reference sequence). The protocol was immunoSEQ multiplex PCR, while the TCRdb copy is restricted to in-frame clones and leaves out a portion. This table holds some 60,000 clones, about nine tenths found once. Turning to this clone: The antigen remains undetermined.

The specimen was CD4+ or CD8+ T cells sorted from blood, collected in a trial of the OX40 agonist ivuxolimab. The chain is built from TRBV19 and TRBJ1-1, with 8 positions matching TRBD1. The receptor comes from an adult with an advanced solid tumor such as melanoma, head and neck, liver or kidney cancer. CDR3 sequence (DNA): TGTGCCAGTAGTATAGGCGGGACAGGGAACACTGAAGCTTTCTTT. Translation: CASSIGGTGNTEAFF.